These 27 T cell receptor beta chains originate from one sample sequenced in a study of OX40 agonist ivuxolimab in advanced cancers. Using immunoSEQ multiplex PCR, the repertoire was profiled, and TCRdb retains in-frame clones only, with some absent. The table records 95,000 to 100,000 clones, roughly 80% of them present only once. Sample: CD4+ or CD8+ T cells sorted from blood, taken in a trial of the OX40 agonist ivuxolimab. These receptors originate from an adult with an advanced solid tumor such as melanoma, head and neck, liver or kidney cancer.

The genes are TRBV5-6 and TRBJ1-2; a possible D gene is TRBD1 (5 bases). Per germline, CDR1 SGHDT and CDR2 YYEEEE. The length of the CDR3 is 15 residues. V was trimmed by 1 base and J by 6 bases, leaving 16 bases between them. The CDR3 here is CASSLPPTVSDGYTF. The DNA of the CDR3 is TGTGCCAGCAGCTTGCCTCCGACAGTTTCAGATGGCTACACCTTC.

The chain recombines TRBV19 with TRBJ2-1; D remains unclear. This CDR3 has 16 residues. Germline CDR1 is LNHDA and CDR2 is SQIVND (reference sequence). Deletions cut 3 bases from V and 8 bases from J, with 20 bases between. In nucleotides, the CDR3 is TGTGCCAGTAGTATTACCCCGACGAACCCTTGGGATGAGCAGTTCTTC. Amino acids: CASSITPTNPWDEQFF.

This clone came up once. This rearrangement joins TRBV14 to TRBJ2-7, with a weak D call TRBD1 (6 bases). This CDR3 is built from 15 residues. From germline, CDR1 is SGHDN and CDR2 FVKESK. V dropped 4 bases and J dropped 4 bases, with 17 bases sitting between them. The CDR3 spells CASSREGRGLYEQYF. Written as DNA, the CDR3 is TGTGCCAGCAGCCGGGAAGGCAGGGGCCTTTACGAGCAGTACTTC.

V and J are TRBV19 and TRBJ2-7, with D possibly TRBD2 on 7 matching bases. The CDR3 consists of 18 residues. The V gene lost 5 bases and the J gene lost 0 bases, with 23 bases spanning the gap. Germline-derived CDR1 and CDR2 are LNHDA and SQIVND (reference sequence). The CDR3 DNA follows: TGTGCCAGTAGTCTCTCTCATAGGGGGGGTTTTGCCTCCTACGAGCAGTACTTC. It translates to CASSLSHRGGFASYEQYF.

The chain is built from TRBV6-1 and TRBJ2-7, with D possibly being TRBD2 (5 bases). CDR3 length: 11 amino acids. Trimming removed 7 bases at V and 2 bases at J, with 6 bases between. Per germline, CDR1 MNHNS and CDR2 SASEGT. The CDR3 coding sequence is TGTGCCAGCATGGAGGCCTACGAGCAGTACTTC. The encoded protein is CASMEAYEQYF.

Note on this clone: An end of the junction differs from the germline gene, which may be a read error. CDR3 region: CASSREDSSVF. CDR3 sequence (DNA): TGTGCCAGCAGCAGAGAGGACAGTTCCGTCTTT. The V and J genes are TRBV9 and TRBJ1-1; weak D call: TRBD1 (6 bases). In germline, CDR1 is SGDLS, CDR2 YYNGEE. The CDR3 has 11 residues.

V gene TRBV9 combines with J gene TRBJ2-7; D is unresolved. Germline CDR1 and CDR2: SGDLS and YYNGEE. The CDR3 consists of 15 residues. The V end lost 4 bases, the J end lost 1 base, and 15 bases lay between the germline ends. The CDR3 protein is CASSPNAEQSYEQYF. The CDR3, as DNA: TGTGCCAGCAGCCCCAATGCGGAACAGTCCTACGAGCAGTACTTC.

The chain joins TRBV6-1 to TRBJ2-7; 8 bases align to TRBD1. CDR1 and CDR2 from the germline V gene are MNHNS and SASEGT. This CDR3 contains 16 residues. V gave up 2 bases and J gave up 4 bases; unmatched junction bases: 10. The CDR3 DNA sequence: TGTGCCAGCAGTGAATCGGTGCAGGGGGCTAGGTACGAGCAGTACTTC. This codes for CASSESVQGARYEQYF.

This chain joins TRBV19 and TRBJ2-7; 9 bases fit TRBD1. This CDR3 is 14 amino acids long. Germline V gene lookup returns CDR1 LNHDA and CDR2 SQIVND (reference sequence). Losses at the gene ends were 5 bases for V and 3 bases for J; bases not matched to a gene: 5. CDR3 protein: CASSPGQGGYEQYF. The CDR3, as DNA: TGTGCCAGTAGTCCGGGACAGGGAGGCTACGAGCAGTACTTC. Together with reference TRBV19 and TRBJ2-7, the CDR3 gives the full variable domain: DGGITQSPKYLFRKEGQNVTLSCEQNLNHDAMYWYRQDPGQGLRLIYYSQIVNDFQKGDIAEGYSVSREKKESFPLTVTSAQKNPTAFYLCASSPGQGGYEQYFGPGTRLTVT.

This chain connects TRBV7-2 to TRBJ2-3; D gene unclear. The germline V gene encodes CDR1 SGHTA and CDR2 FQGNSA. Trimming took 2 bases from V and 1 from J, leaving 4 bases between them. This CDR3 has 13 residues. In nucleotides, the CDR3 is TGTGCCAGCAGCTTACCGGGCACAGATACGCAGTATTTT. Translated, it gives CASSLPGTDTQYF.

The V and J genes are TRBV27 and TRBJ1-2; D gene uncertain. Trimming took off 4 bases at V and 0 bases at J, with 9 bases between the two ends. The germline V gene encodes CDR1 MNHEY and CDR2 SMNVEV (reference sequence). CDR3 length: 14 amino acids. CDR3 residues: CASSYGQSNYGYTF. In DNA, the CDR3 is TGTGCCAGCAGTTACGGGCAATCTAACTATGGCTACACCTTC.

The CDR3 bases are TGTGCCAGCAGCTTAAACAGGGTTACAGATACGCAGTATTTT. Translation: CASSLNRVTDTQYF. The V call is TRBV7-2, the J call TRBJ2-3, with D possibly TRBD1 on 6 matching bases. The V end was cut by 2 bases, the J end by 3 bases, with 9 bases between. CDR3 length: 14 amino acids. Germline loops: CDR1 SGHTA, CDR2 FQGNSA.

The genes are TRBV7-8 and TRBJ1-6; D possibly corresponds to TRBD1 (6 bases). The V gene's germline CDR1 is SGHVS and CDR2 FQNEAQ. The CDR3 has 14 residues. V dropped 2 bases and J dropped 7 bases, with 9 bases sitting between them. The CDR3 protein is CASSLFQGNSPLHF. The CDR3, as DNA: TGTGCCAGCAGCTTATTTCAGGGGAATTCACCCCTCCACTTT.

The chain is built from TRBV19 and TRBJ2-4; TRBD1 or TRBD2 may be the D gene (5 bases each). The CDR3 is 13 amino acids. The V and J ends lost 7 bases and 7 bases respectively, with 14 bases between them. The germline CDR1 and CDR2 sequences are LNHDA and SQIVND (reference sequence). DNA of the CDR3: TGTGCCAGTACCCCAGGGTGGGAGAACATTCAGTACTTC. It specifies CASTPGWENIQYF.

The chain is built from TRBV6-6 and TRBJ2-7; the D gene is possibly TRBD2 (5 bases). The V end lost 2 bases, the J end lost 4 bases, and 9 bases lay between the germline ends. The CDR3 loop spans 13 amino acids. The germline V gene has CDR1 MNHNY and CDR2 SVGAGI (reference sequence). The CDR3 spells CASSYEEAYEQYF. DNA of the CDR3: TGTGCCAGCAGTTACGAGGAGGCTTACGAGCAGTACTTC.

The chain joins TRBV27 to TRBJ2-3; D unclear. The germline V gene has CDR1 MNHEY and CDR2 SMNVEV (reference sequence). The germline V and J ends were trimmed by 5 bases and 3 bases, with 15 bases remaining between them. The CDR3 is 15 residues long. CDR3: CASSLARVRTDTQYF. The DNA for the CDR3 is TGTGCCAGCAGTCTCGCCCGGGTCAGAACAGATACGCAGTATTTT.

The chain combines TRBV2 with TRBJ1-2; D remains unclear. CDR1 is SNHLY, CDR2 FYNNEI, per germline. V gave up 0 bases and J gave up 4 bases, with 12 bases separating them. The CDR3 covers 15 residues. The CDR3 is CASSEALRLSYGYTF. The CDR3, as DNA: TGTGCCAGCAGTGAAGCGCTTCGTCTTTCCTATGGCTACACCTTC.

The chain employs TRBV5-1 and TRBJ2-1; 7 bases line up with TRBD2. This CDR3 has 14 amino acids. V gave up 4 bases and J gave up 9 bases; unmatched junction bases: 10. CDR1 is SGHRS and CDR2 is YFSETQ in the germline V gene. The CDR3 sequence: CASSGGTSGGEQFF. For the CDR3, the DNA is TGCGCCAGCAGCGGCGGGACGTCGGGGGGTGAGCAGTTCTTC.

The CDR3: CASSQVLAGKNEQFF. The CDR3 nucleotides read TGTGCCAGCAGCCAAGTACTAGCGGGTAAAAATGAGCAGTTCTTC. The chain employs TRBV14 and TRBJ2-1; 9 bases align to TRBD2. The CDR3 totals 15 residues. Germline trimming cut 1 base from V and 7 bases from J; bases unmatched to any gene: 5. Germline lookup yields CDR1 SGHDN and CDR2 FVKESK.

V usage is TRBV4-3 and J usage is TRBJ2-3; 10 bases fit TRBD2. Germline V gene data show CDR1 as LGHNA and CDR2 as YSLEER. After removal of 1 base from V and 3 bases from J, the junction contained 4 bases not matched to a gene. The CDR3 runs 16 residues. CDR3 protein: CASSQGERGGTDTQYF. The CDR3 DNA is TGCGCCAGCAGCCAAGGGGAGCGGGGGGGAACAGATACGCAGTATTTT.

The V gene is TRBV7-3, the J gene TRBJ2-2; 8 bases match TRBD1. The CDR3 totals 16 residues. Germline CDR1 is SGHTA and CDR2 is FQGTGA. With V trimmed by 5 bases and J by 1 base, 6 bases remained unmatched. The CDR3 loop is CASSPGTGVNTGELFF. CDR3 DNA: TGTGCCAGCAGCCCCGGGACAGGTGTGAACACCGGGGAGCTGTTTTTT.

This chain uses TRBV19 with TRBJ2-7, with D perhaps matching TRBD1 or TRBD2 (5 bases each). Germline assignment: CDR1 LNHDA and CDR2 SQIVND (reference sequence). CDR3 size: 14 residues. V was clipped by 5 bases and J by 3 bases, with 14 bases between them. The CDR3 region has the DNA TGTGCCAGTAGTGCCGGGGCAGGCGGCTACGAGCAGTACTTC. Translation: CASSAGAGGYEQYF. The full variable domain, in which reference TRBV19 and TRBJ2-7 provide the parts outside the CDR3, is DGGITQSPKYLFRKEGQNVTLSCEQNLNHDAMYWYRQDPGQGLRLIYYSQIVNDFQKGDIAEGYSVSREKKESFPLTVTSAQKNPTAFYLCASSAGAGGYEQYFGPGTRLTVT.

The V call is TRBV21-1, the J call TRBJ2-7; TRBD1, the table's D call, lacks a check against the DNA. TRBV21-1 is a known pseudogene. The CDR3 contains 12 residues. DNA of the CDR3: TGTGCCAGCAGGGGCAGCTCCTACGAGCAGTACTTC. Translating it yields CASRGSSYEQYF.

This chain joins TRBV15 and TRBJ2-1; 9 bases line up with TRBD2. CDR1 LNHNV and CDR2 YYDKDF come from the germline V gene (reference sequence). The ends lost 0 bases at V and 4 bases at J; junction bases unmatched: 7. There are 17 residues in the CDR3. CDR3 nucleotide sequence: TGTGCCACCAGCAGAGATCTGCGGCGGGAGGGATACAATGAGCAGTTCTTC. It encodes CATSRDLRREGYNEQFF.

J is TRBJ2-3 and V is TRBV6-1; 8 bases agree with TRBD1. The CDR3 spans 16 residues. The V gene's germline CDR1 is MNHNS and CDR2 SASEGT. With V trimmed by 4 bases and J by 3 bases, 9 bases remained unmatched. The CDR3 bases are TGTGCCAGCAGTGTGGATGCCCAGGGGGCAACAGATACGCAGTATTTT. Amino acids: CASSVDAQGATDTQYF.

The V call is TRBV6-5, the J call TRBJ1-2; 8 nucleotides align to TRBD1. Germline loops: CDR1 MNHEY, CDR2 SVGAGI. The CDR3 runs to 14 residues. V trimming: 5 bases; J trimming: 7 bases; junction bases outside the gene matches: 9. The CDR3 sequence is CASSAGQGRGGYTF. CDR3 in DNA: TGTGCCAGCAGTGCTGGACAGGGCCGGGGTGGCTACACCTTC.

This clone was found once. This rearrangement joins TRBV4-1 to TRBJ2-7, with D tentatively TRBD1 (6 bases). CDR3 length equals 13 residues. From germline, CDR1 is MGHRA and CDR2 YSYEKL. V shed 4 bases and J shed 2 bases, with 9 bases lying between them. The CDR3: CASSLAGAYEQYF. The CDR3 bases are TGCGCCAGCAGCCTAGCAGGGGCCTACGAGCAGTACTTC.